This TCR beta chain came from a study of blood T cell repertoires in COVID-19 (TCRdb year 2020). Background for the entire study: Samples covering the acute and convalescent phases of COVID-19 were provided by collaborators in the United States, Italy and Spain. HLA class I and class II types, where available, came from metadata supplied by the sample provider rather than from assay-based typing. The prospective study material was composed of cDNA or gDNA derived from T cells, B-cell-depleted T cells, or PBMCs. The samples were drawn from two sources: the first 160 participants of the ongoing ImmuneRACE study, and approximately 1,300 subjects contributed by 6 global collaborators. Subjects who had been exposed to COVID-19, were actively infected with it, or had recovered from it provided the deeply sampled blood TCRbeta repertoires that made up the dataset. The repertoires were made available in a free public database intended to serve as a resource for research on the immune response to SARS-CoV-2. Sample metadata almost always included a de-identified subject ID, COVID-19 status, age in years and sex. The investigation overall reported the following: The quantity of clinical and demographic metadata differed by source and by participant and was supplied without curation.

Here V drops 5 bases and J drops 0 bases, and the junction holds 9 bases not matched to any gene. The germline V gene (reference sequence) sets CDR1 to SGHAT and CDR2 to FQDESV. The cysteine opens and the phenylalanine closes a CDR3 of 16 amino acids. Kept here is only the CDR3 DNA, which spans 48 bases and is read in frame from base 1. One collaborating source in Seattle enrolled patients during active infection and followed them longitudinally through the course of disease. Whole blood was collected in K2EDTA tubes by collaborating institutions according to the institutions' own protocols. For TCRbeta analysis, collaborators shipped samples in one of three forms: frozen whole blood, isolated PBMCs, or DNA extracted from either of those sample types. TCRbeta CDR3 regions were amplified from genomic DNA by means of the immunoSEQ Assay, a bias-controlled multiplex PCR. The source study handled its data this way. Within the assay, amplification of reference gene primers was used to estimate how many nucleated cells each sample contained. To quantify the absolute abundance of each unique TCRbeta CDR3 rearrangement, sequence reads were collapsed and filtered. For each sample, productive Simpson clonality was calculated by taking the square root of Simpson's diversity index across productive rearrangements. Held by TCRdb, this immuneACCESS table contains in-frame sequences only and omits some clones. Under half of the omission traces to an unresolved V gene where checked; the cause of the rest is unknown. V, J and clone size derive from that table, while D and trimming were established from the DNA sequence. This sample has 300,000 to 450,000 clones in its table, and approximately 89% of those were observed once. About 3.9% of the sample is in the top ten clones.

Notes on this clone: Its antigen is still unknown. Per-base qualities were not stored, and no clone one base away is much larger.

The V gene is TRBV11-1 and the J gene is TRBJ1-1; a stretch of 7 junction bases matches TRBD1. This clonotype was obtained from a woman aged 55-75 years with COVID-19, enrolled during active disease. What was sequenced was peripheral blood. CDR3 loop: CASSLERGPMNTEAFF. DNA sequence: TGTGCCAGCAGCCTCGAAAGGGGGCCCATGAACACTGAAGCTTTCTTT. Where the CDR3 stops, the reference TRBV11-1 and TRBJ1-1 genes take over; the full variable domain is EAEVAQSPRYKITEKSQAVAFWCDPISGHATLYWYRQILGQGPELLVQFQDESVVDDSQLPKDRFSAERLKGVDSTLKIQPAELGDSAMYLCASSLERGPMNTEAFFGQGTRLTVV.